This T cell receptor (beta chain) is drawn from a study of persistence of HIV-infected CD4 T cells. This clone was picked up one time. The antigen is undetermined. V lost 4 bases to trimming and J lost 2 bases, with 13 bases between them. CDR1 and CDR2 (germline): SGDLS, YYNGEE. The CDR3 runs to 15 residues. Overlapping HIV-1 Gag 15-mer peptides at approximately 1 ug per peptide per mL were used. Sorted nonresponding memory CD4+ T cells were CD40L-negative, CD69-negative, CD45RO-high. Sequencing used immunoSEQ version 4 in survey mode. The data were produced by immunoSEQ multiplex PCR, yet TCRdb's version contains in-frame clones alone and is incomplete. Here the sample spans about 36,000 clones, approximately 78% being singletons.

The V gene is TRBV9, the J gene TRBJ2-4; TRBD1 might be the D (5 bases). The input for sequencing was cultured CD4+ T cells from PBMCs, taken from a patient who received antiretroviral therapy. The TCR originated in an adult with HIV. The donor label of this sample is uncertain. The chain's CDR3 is CASSIDSNPKNIQYF. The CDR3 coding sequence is TGTGCCAGCAGCATCGACAGCAATCCCAAAAACATTCAGTACTTC.